Shown below are 8 T cell receptor beta chains from a single sample sequenced in a study of blood T cell repertoires in COVID-19. Clones were sequenced by immunoSEQ multiplex PCR, and TCRdb holds only the in-frame ones, with some missing. The sample has approximately 280,000 clones, around 90% seen once. Sequenced sample: peripheral blood. These receptors were obtained from a man between 50 and 59 years old with acute or convalescent COVID-19.

The chain carries TRBV7-9 and TRBJ1-5; D gene uncertain. The length of the CDR3 is 14 residues. CDR1 and CDR2 from the germline V gene are SEHNR and FQNEAQ (reference sequence). The germline V and J ends were trimmed by 4 bases and 7 bases, with 14 bases remaining between them. CDR3 region: CASSWSGGPQPQHF. The CDR3 bases are TGTGCCAGCAGCTGGAGTGGCGGGCCGCAGCCCCAGCATTTT.

The chain has TRBV12-5 and TRBJ1-5; possibly TRBD1 for D (6 bases). Trimming pared 6 bases from V and 0 bases from J, leaving 18 bases between. This CDR3 has 17 residues. Germline CDR1 and CDR2: LGHNT and FRNRAP. CDR3 bases: TGTGCTAGTGGCTCCCCTGAGGGGGTCCATAGCAATCAGCCCCAGCATTTT. Its protein is CASGSPEGVHSNQPQHF. Full variable domain (missing parts from reference TRBV12-5 and TRBJ1-5): DARVTQTPRHKVTEMGQEVTMRCQPILGHNTVFWYRQTMMQGLELLAYFRNRAPLDDSGMPKDRFSAEMPDATLATLKIQPSEPRDSAVYFCASGSPEGVHSNQPQHFGDGTRLSIL.

The genes are TRBV4-1 and TRBJ2-7; 12 bases map to TRBD1. CDR1 and CDR2 from the germline V gene are MGHRA and YSYEKL. The CDR3 has 18 residues. The trim removed 4 bases at V and 2 bases at J, leaving 12 bases unmatched. DNA of the CDR3: TGCGCCAGCAGCCGTTGGGACAGGGGGCGCGGTCCCCCCTACGAGCAGTACTTC. It is translated as CASSRWDRGRGPPYEQYF.

The chain has TRBV12-3 or TRBV12-4 and TRBJ2-5; a weak D match, TRBD1 (5 bases). This CDR3 has 13 residues. V lost 4 bases and J 2 bases, leaving 8 bases between the germline ends. The DNA for the CDR3 is TGTGCCAGCAGTTACCAGGGACAAGAGACCCAGTACTTC. Translation: CASSYQGQETQYF.

The J gene is TRBJ2-7, the V gene TRBV5-1; TRBD1 matches 8 bases. This CDR3 is built from 16 residues. Germline V gene sequence: CDR1 SGHRS, CDR2 YFSETQ. Trimming took 2 bases from V and 4 from J; bases not matched to a gene: 11. In DNA, the CDR3 is TGCGCCAGCAGCTTACTTGGACAGGGAGTAGGATACGAGCAGTACTTC. Translated: CASSLLGQGVGYEQYF.

The chain is built from TRBV27 and TRBJ1-4, with TRBD1 matching over 12 bases. V dropped 6 bases and J dropped 3; count of bases not matched to a gene: 14. Germline CDR1 is MNHEY and CDR2 is SMNVEV (reference sequence). The CDR3 runs to 19 residues. This chain's CDR3 is CASSWNPLGQGAANEKLFF. The DNA for the CDR3 is TGTGCCAGCAGCTGGAACCCCCTGGGACAGGGGGCGGCTAATGAAAAACTGTTTTTT.

The rearrangement joins TRBV25-1 to TRBJ1-1; D gene unclear. There are 12 residues in the CDR3. CDR1 and CDR2 (germline): MGHDK, SYGVNS. V lost 4 bases to trimming and J lost 5 bases, with 8 bases between them. CDR3 region: CASSGGLTEAFF. In DNA form, the CDR3 reads TGTGCCAGCAGTGGAGGGCTGACTGAAGCTTTCTTT.

V is TRBV11-3 and J is TRBJ2-1, with 7 bases matching TRBD2. J was trimmed by 5 bases and V by 3 bases; bases with no gene match: 4. This CDR3 has 14 amino acids. From germline, CDR1 is SGHNT and CDR2 YENEEA. The CDR3 loop reads CASSFTAGHNEQFF. The CDR3 nucleotides are TGTGCCAGCAGCTTCACAGCGGGGCACAATGAGCAGTTCTTC.